This TCR beta chain was profiled in a study of T cells in Graves' hyperthyroidism and ophthalmopathy. Study in general: Initial diagnosis, before any treatment, was when peripheral blood was collected.

Patients were excluded for uncontrolled infection, other autoimmune disease, pregnancy or lactation. Germline trimming cut 0 bases from V and 4 bases from J; bases unmatched to any gene: 3. There are 15 residues in the CDR3. CDR1 SGHVS and CDR2 FQNEAQ come from the germline V gene. RNA transcripts yielded amplified TCR beta CDR3 regions. The TCR CDR3 first-round RT-PCR relied on the HTBI primer set. TCRdb called the multiplex PCR reads again in MiXCR, with one record for every CDR3 protein. The table has hundreds of thousands of distinct CDR3 sequences, about 15% seen once; the top ten hold roughly an eighth. This clonotype was recorded many times.

The sequenced sample was blood. This clonotype originated in a woman aged 45-65 years with Graves' ophthalmopathy. This chain uses TRBV7-8 with TRBJ1-5; 7 nucleotides line up with TRBD1. CDR3 protein: CASSLAGTVNQPQHF. The CDR3 DNA is TGTGCCAGCAGCTTAGCCGGGACAGTAAATCAGCCCCAGCATTTT.